Presented here are 16 T cell receptor beta chains from one specimen sequenced in a study of post-analysis software for immune sequencing data. The TCR beta cDNA libraries contained unique molecular identifiers. TCRdb reprocessed the PCR reads via MiXCR and lists one record per CDR3 protein. The table lists under 900,000 distinct CDR3 sequences, roughly half of them singletons. These receptors are not linked to any known antigen. Overall study results and limits: In patients, TRBV5-6, TRBV5-1 and TRBV20-1 belonged to about five TRBV segments found more frequently than in controls.

The sequenced sample was blood. The receptors stem from a girl aged 10 to 17 with multiple sclerosis.

The rearrangement links TRBV9 to TRBJ2-7; either TRBD1 or TRBD2 may fit D (5 bases each). The V end was cut by 3 bases, the J end by 7 bases, with 35 bases between. CDR3 length: 20 residues. CDR1 and CDR2 from the germline V gene are SGDLS and YYNGEE. The CDR3 loop is CASSAYPLGTGTMSGGEQYF. The CDR3 region has the DNA TGTGCCAGCAGCGCCTACCCATTGGGGACGGGGACCATGTCGGGCGGGGAGCAGTACTTC.

This clonotype showed up just a few times. The chain couples TRBV29-1 to TRBJ2-5; 10 positions match TRBD2. This CDR3 contains 16 residues. V lost 8 bases to trimming and J lost 2 bases; unmatched junction nucleotides: 14. Germline V CDR1 and CDR2: SQVTM, ANQGSEA. The CDR3 reads CSPALVAGGGQETQYF. The CDR3 bases are TGCAGCCCTGCCCTCGTAGCGGGGGGCGGGCAAGAGACCCAGTACTTC.

CDR3 DNA: TGTGCCAGCAGCTCGGGAGTTACGCAGTATTTT. As protein: CASSSGVTQYF. The chain has TRBV7-9 and TRBJ2-3, with D perhaps matching TRBD2 (6 bases). The CDR3 runs 11 residues. Germline V gene sequence: CDR1 SEHNR, CDR2 FQNEAQ (reference sequence). The V and J ends lost 4 bases and 8 bases respectively, with 7 bases between them.

This clonotype was found a few times. The chain is built from TRBV20-1 and TRBJ2-7; 10 bases are shared with TRBD2. The DNA end favors TRBJ2-5, so the J call may be wrong. The CDR3 sequence is 13 residues long. The germline V gene has CDR1 DFQATT and CDR2 SNEGSKA (reference sequence). The CDR3 DNA sequence: TGCAGTGCTACCAGCGGGGGGGGCAAGACCCAGTACTTC. It yields the protein CSATSGGGKTQYF.

Comments on this clonotype: A much larger clone differs from this one at a single base, so this may be a read error. The CDR3 spells CASSEGQGATYKETQYF. The CDR3 bases are TGTGCCAGCAGTGAAGGACAGGGGGCGACGTATAAAGAGACCCAGTACTTC. The genes are TRBV28 and TRBJ2-5, with TRBD1 matching 11 bases. Trimming at V came to 5 bases and at J to 3 bases, leaving 11 bases not matched to a gene. This CDR3 is 17 amino acids long. Germline V CDR1 and CDR2: MDHEN, SYDVKM.

The table lists this clonotype with a count of one. The chain has TRBV7-9 and TRBJ2-4; 7 positions agree with TRBD2. Germline loops: CDR1 SEHNR, CDR2 FQNEAQ (reference sequence). The CDR3 covers 15 residues. J gave up 13 bases and V 5 bases, and 17 bases lay outside the gene matches. This chain's CDR3 is CASSRLGLAAREQYF. DNA for the CDR3: TGTGCCAGCAGCCGCCTCGGGCTAGCGGCGAGGGAGCAGTACTTC.

This clonotype has more than one count but fewer than ten. V usage is TRBV29-1 and J usage is TRBJ2-1, with 7 nucleotides matching TRBD1. CDR3 length equals 14 residues. The J segment lost 12 bases and the V segment lost 0 bases, leaving 11 bases of the junction unmatched. The germline gives CDR1 SQVTM, CDR2 ANQGSEA. The CDR3 protein is CSVEERAGGVGQFF. The CDR3 DNA reads as TGCAGCGTTGAAGAGCGGGCAGGGGGAGTAGGGCAGTTCTTC.

The J gene is TRBJ2-7, the V gene TRBV5-1, with D tentatively TRBD1 (5 bases). Germline CDR1 and CDR2: SGHRS and YFSETQ. V was cut by 0 bases and J by 3 bases, with 10 bases left in between. This CDR3 has 14 residues. CDR3 nucleotides: TGCGCCAGCAGCTTGGAACAGGAGAACTACGAGCAGTACTTC. Amino acids: CASSLEQENYEQYF. The full variable domain, with the rest looked up from reference TRBV5-1 and TRBJ2-7, is KAGVTQTPRYLIKTRGQQVTLSCSPISGHRSVSWYQQTPGQGLQFLFEYFSETQRNKGNFPGRFSGRQFSNSRSEMNVSTLELGDSALYLCASSLEQENYEQYFGPGTRLTVT.

V and J are TRBV20-1 and TRBJ2-1; 9 nucleotides align to TRBD1. In germline, CDR1 is DFQATT, CDR2 SNEGSKA (reference sequence). V was pared by 6 bases and J by 8 bases, with 8 bases of the junction left unmatched. The CDR3 has 13 amino acids. The CDR3 nucleotides are TGCAGTGCCCACAGGACAGGGGTGGATGAGCAGTTCTTC. It is translated as CSAHRTGVDEQFF.

CDR3 DNA sequence: TGTGCCACCAGTGTCGAGGGCGGGCGACAGGGGACATTTTGCTACTACGAGCAGTACTTC. As protein: CATSVEGGRQGTFCYYEQYF. The rearrangement uses TRBV24-1 and TRBJ2-7; the match to TRBD1 covers 8 bases. V trimming: 5 bases; J trimming: 3 bases; junction bases outside the gene matches: 23. Germline V gene sequence: CDR1 KGHDR, CDR2 SFDVKD. The CDR3 totals 20 residues.

In this sample, this clonotype turned up a few times. This chain uses TRBV20-1 with TRBJ2-7; D perhaps matches TRBD2 (5 bases). Per the germline V gene, CDR1 is DFQATT and CDR2 is SNEGSKA (reference sequence). The CDR3 has 13 amino acids. Trimming took 2 bases from V and 7 from J, leaving 15 bases between them. The CDR3 here is CSARPQTGKEQYF. The CDR3 region has the DNA TGCAGTGCTAGACCCCAGACGGGGAAGGAGCAGTACTTC.

This chain connects TRBV29-1 to TRBJ1-4; D call uncertain. Germline-derived CDR1 and CDR2 are SQVTM and ANQGSEA. The CDR3 extends over 11 amino acids. The ends were cut back, 6 bases at V and 3 bases at J, with 5 bases in the middle. The DNA for the CDR3 is TGCAGCGTGAAGGCTAATGAAAAACTGTTTTTT. It yields the protein CSVKANEKLFF.

This chain links TRBV5-1 with TRBJ2-2; 11 nucleotides agree with TRBD2. Germline trimming cut 3 bases from V and 0 bases from J; bases unmatched to any gene: 13. This CDR3 comprises 20 residues. Germline V gene sequence: CDR1 SGHRS, CDR2 YFSETQ. The CDR3 nucleotides are TGCGCCAGCAGCTCGGTAGGGACTAGCGGACCGTTCGCGAACACCGGGGAGCTGTTTTTT. This codes for CASSSVGTSGPFANTGELFF.

This sequence joins TRBV11-1 and TRBJ1-4, with D perhaps TRBD1 (6 bases). Per the germline V gene, CDR1 is SGHAT and CDR2 is FQDESV (reference sequence). The CDR3 runs to 17 residues. The ends were cut back, 6 bases at V and 7 bases at J, with 24 bases in the middle. The CDR3 region is CASSLGTGHGIGEKLFF. The CDR3 DNA reads TGTGCCAGCAGTCTAGGAACGGGACACGGGATTGGTGAAAAACTGTTTTTT.

This chain links TRBV3-1 with TRBJ2-2, with D possibly matching TRBD2 (6 bases). Germline CDR1 and CDR2: LGHDT and YNNKEL (reference sequence). CDR3 length equals 15 residues. V was pared by 5 bases and J by 6 bases, with 16 bases between. CDR3: CASSYLAGRSGELFF. CDR3 sequence (DNA): TGTGCCAGCAGCTACCTGGCGGGGAGATCCGGGGAGCTGTTTTTT. Using reference TRBV3-1 and TRBJ2-2 for the parts outside the CDR3, the full variable domain is DTAVSQTPKYLVTQMGNDKSIKCEQNLGHDTMYWYKQDSKKFLKIMFSYNNKELIINETVPNRFSPKSPDKAHLNLHINSLELGDSAVYFCASSYLAGRSGELFFGEGSRLTVL.

This clonotype was counted a single time. The rearrangement joins TRBV2 to TRBJ1-1, with 12 nucleotides matching TRBD1. The V gene's germline CDR1 is SNHLY and CDR2 FYNNEI. V lost 4 bases and J lost 6; bases outside the gene matches: 6. This CDR3 contains 15 residues. The CDR3 protein is CASSGDRGHFAEAFF. The CDR3 DNA reads as TGTGCCAGCAGTGGGGACAGGGGGCATTTCGCTGAAGCTTTCTTT. Variable domain in full (rest from reference TRBV2 and TRBJ1-1): EPEVTQTPSHQVTQMGQEVILRCVPISNHLYFYWYRQILGQKVEFLVSFYNNEISEKSEIFDDQFSVERPDGSNFTLKIRSTKLEDSAMYFCASSGDRGHFAEAFFGQGTRLTVV.